The clone carrying this T cell receptor (beta chain) was seen only a few times. Its target is unknown. These data come from a study of response to subunit inactivated influenza vaccine. One entry per CDR3 protein results from TCRdb running MiXCR on the RT-PCR reads. The sample lists more than 600,000 distinct CDR3 sequences; about a fifth were seen once. Points from the study as a whole: It was suggested by the authors that few new T cells are recruited by each seasonal influenza vaccination.

The TCR sequence derives from a man in his fifties or sixties who received an inactivated influenza vaccine. Sequenced here: PBMCs from blood, sampled 5 days after vaccination.

In nucleotides, the CDR3 is TGTGCCAGCAGTCAAACAGGGTTTCAGCCCCAGCATTTT. The encoded protein is CASSQTGFQPQHF. The genes are TRBV12-3 or TRBV12-4 and TRBJ1-5; TRBD1 might be the D (6 bases). V was trimmed by 5 bases and J by 6 bases, leaving 11 bases between them. This CDR3 is built from 13 residues.